The T cell receptor (beta chain) described here comes from a study of siplizumab effects on memory and regulatory T cells. Method: immunoSEQ multiplex PCR; TCRdb's copy keeps in-frame clones and lacks some. The profile shows about 82,000 clones, roughly 87% of them singletons. This CDR3 region has 14 residues. Germline loops: CDR1 SNHLY, CDR2 FYNNEI. V was shortened by 8 bases and J by 1 base, with 12 bases between the two germline ends. The TCR sequence derives from a human donor in good health. The sequencing sample was made of Tregs sorted from blood. The chain joins TRBV2 to TRBJ1-5; D may be TRBD1 (6 bases). CDR3 sequence: CASGIGGSNQPQHF. The CDR3 DNA reads as TGTGCCAGCGGCATAGGGGGGAGCAATCAGCCCCAGCATTTT. The variable domain in full, completed from reference TRBV2 and TRBJ1-5, reads EPEVTQTPSHQVTQMGQEVILRCVPISNHLYFYWYRQILGQKVEFLVSFYNNEISEKSEIFDDQFSVERPDGSNFTLKIRSTKLEDSAMYFCASGIGGSNQPQHFGDGTRLSIL.